This T cell receptor (beta chain) was recovered during a study of CXCR3-negative and CXCR3-positive naive CD8 T cells. Germline V gene data show CDR1 as SGHNT and CDR2 as YYREEE (reference sequence). This CDR3 is built from 13 residues. Points on this clonotype: Its specificity is not known.

Findings of the study overall: Memory cells differed in TRBV-TRBJ usage, but naive CXCR3-negative and CXCR3-positive cells had similar usage. CXCR3-positive naive cells had more hydrophobic TRB CDR3s than CXCR3-negative naive cells. The study inferred TCR strength from TRB CDR3 properties and found comparable surface CD5 between naive subsets.

All TRB cDNA libraries came from 5' RACE performed with UMI labels. TCRdb derives one entry per CDR3 protein from the 5' RACE reads, leaving out DNA. This table holds roughly 130,000 distinct CDR3 sequences. Identification of naive CD8+ T cells rested on CD45RO-CCR7+CD27+CD95- status. The chain links TRBV5-4 to TRBJ2-7; TCRdb's assignment of TRBD1 cannot be checked, as there is no DNA. The sequencing sample was made of naive CXCR3+ CD8+ T cells from blood. The subset was: CD45RO-CCR7+CD27+CD95- naive CD8+ T cells expressing CXCR3 (TNR3+). This receptor was obtained from a human donor in good health. Some clones in this sample may be carry-over from other donors' samples. The CDR3 loop is CASSFTGGYEQYF.